Each of the 30 T cell receptor beta chains below was sequenced from the same sample in a study of T cells in Graves' hyperthyroidism and ophthalmopathy. Template material for amplifying TCR beta CDR3 regions consisted of RNA transcripts. HTBI primers drove first-round RT-PCR of the TCR CDR3. TCRdb processed the multiplex PCR reads anew with MiXCR; each CDR3 protein has one entry. The sample lists hundreds of thousands of distinct CDR3 sequences, 38% occurring once. The specimen was blood. The receptors come from a man aged 18-30 years with Graves' hyperthyroidism.

This clonotype occurred a few times. This chain joins TRBV2 and TRBJ1-3, with a possible D match to TRBD1 (5 bases). Germline CDR1 is SNHLY and CDR2 is FYNNEI. V lost 5 bases and J lost 0, with 14 bases in between. CDR3 length equals 16 residues. DNA for the CDR3: TGTGCCAGCAGTTTTCAGGGCTCAAGCTCTGGAAACACCATATATTTT. Translation gives CASSFQGSSSGNTIYF.

This chain uses TRBV6-5 with TRBJ1-3; possible D gene TRBD1, 6 bases. The CDR3 has 15 amino acids. V lost 0 bases and J lost 9, with 15 bases in between. From germline, CDR1 is MNHEY and CDR2 SVGAGI. The chain's CDR3 is CASSYSMGLGGTIYF. CDR3 sequence (DNA): TGTGCCAGCAGTTACTCGATGGGCCTAGGGGGCACCATATATTTT.

This rearrangement joins TRBV12-3 or TRBV12-4 to TRBJ1-1, with D perhaps matching TRBD1 (5 bases). Trimming shortened V by 6 bases and J by 6 bases, and 14 bases separated the two germline ends. The CDR3 is 13 residues long. DNA for the CDR3: TGTGCCAGCAGCGACAGTCGAGGACCTGAAGCTTTCTTT. Protein: CASSDSRGPEAFF.

This clonotype was seen many times. This chain connects TRBV7-8 to TRBJ1-6, with D possibly matching TRBD1 (6 bases). The CDR3 has 16 residues. V lost 2 bases, J lost 7 bases, and 15 bases lay in between. Germline lookup yields CDR1 SGHVS and CDR2 FQNEAQ. This chain's CDR3 is CASSLRSAGQNSPLHF. CDR3 in DNA: TGTGCCAGCAGCTTACGGTCGGCCGGACAGAATTCACCCCTCCACTTT.

This rearrangement joins TRBV2 to TRBJ1-2, with 9 bases lining up with TRBD1. The CDR3 totals 13 residues. The V segment lost 8 bases and the J segment 7 bases; nucleotides outside the gene matches: 8. Germline V CDR1 and CDR2: SNHLY, FYNNEI. The CDR3 loop is CASGTGTYGGYTF. The CDR3 nucleotides read TGTGCCAGCGGGACAGGGACATACGGTGGCTACACCTTC.

The V and J genes are TRBV7-2 and TRBJ1-5; the D is unclear. The CDR3 contains 16 residues. The V end lost 1 base, the J end lost 0 bases, and 10 bases lay between the germline ends. From germline, CDR1 is SGHTA and CDR2 FQGNSA. CDR3 nucleotides: TGTGCCAGCAGCTTAGGGGCGGGGTTTAGCAATCAGCCCCAGCATTTT. This codes for CASSLGAGFSNQPQHF.

This clonotype was detected many times. V usage is TRBV10-2 and J usage is TRBJ1-6, with 10 bases lining up with TRBD1. J lost 8 bases, V lost 7 bases, and 5 bases had no gene match. Per germline, CDR1 WSHSY and CDR2 SAAADI. This CDR3 contains 14 residues. The CDR3, as DNA: TGCGCCAGCAAGCGAGGGACAGGGGATTCACCCCTCCACTTT. This translates into CASKRGTGDSPLHF.

This clonotype was picked up many times. The CDR3 loop reads CASSADGLGTQYF. The CDR3 DNA reads TGTGCCAGCAGCGCCGACGGGCTGGGGACCCAGTACTTC. The rearrangement joins TRBV9 to TRBJ2-5, with no clear D. V gave up 3 bases and J gave up 7 bases, with 13 bases separating them. Germline CDR1 SGDLS, CDR2 YYNGEE. The CDR3 has 13 amino acids.

In its sample, this clonotype was seen a few times. The chain recombines TRBV20-1 with TRBJ2-7; D perhaps matches TRBD1 (5 bases). The V end was cut by 3 bases, the J end by 0 bases, with 9 bases between. CDR1 is DFQATT, CDR2 SNEGSKA, per germline (reference sequence). This CDR3 spans 13 amino acids. The CDR3 nucleotides are TGCAGTGCTAGGGGCGGACACTCCTACGAGCAGTACTTC. Protein product: CSARGGHSYEQYF.

The chain recombines TRBV29-1 with TRBJ1-2, with 10 bases identical to TRBD1. Germline V lookup: CDR1 SQVTM, CDR2 ANQGSEA. V lost 0 bases and J lost 4; bases outside the gene matches: 5. CDR3 length: 15 amino acids. CDR3 nucleotide sequence: TGCAGCGTTGAAGATTCGGACAGGGGGGGCTATGGCTACACCTTC. Its translation: CSVEDSDRGGYGYTF.

The chain has TRBV10-3 and TRBJ2-7, with D perhaps TRBD2 (7 bases). The CDR3 totals 14 residues. Deletions cut 7 bases from V and 7 bases from J, with 20 bases between. Germline V gives CDR1 ENHRY, CDR2 SYGVKD. For the CDR3, the DNA is TGTGCCATCAACCGCCAAGGGGGGGTGGGAGAGCAGTACTTC. It yields the protein CAINRQGGVGEQYF.

This chain links TRBV5-6 with TRBJ2-7; D is possibly TRBD1 or TRBD2 (6 bases each). CDR1 is SGHDT and CDR2 is YYEEEE in the germline V gene. This CDR3 comprises 16 residues. Between the trimmed V and J ends, which lost 3 bases and 2 bases, there was a span of 18 bases. CDR3 amino acids: CASSSNGGGIPYEQYF. The CDR3 DNA reads TGTGCCAGCAGCTCCAATGGGGGCGGGATCCCCTACGAGCAGTACTTC.

The gene calls are TRBV5-1 and TRBJ2-2, with 7 bases fitting TRBD1. With 1 base clipped from V and 5 bases from J, the junction kept 8 bases outside the gene matches. CDR1 is SGHRS, CDR2 YFSETQ, per germline. This CDR3 is built from 16 residues. The CDR3 protein is CASSLLQGKGTGELFF. The CDR3 bases are TGCGCCAGCAGCTTGTTACAGGGGAAAGGGACCGGGGAGCTGTTTTTT.

The chain combines TRBV10-3 with TRBJ1-4, with D possibly TRBD1 on 6 matching bases. Germline V lookup: CDR1 ENHRY, CDR2 SYGVKD. This CDR3 has 16 residues. The V and J ends lost 3 bases and 5 bases respectively, with 16 bases between them. The CDR3 coding sequence is TGTGCCATCAGTGAACAGGGCCGAGGCAAGAATGAAAAACTGTTTTTT. It encodes CAISEQGRGKNEKLFF.

This clonotype was counted many times. V and J are TRBV20-1 and TRBJ1-1, with 7 bases fitting TRBD1. The CDR3 contains 13 residues. The V gene end was trimmed by 5 bases and the J gene end by 1 base; junction bases not matched to a gene: 4. Germline-derived CDR1 and CDR2 are DFQATT and SNEGSKA (reference sequence). Here the CDR3 reads CSAQTGKNTEAFF. The CDR3 DNA is TGCAGTGCTCAGACAGGGAAGAACACTGAAGCTTTCTTT.

CDR3 loop: CASSSQRYGYEQYF. CDR3 in DNA: TGTGCCAGCAGTTCCCAAAGGTACGGCTACGAGCAGTACTTC. V is TRBV12-3 or TRBV12-4 and J is TRBJ2-7; D gene ambiguous. V was shortened by 4 bases and J by 3 bases, with 13 bases between the two germline ends. This CDR3 comprises 14 residues.

This clonotype was detected a few times. The chain joins TRBV29-1 to TRBJ1-2; TRBD1 is a possible D gene (5 bases). Trimming shortened V by 4 bases and J by 0 bases, and 9 bases separated the two germline ends. Germline CDR1 and CDR2: SQVTM and ANQGSEA. The CDR3 is made up of 13 amino acids. This CDR3 is CSVVGASNYGYTF. The CDR3 coding sequence is TGCAGCGTTGTCGGGGCCTCTAACTATGGCTACACCTTC.

This clonotype was observed at least ten times. This sequence joins TRBV7-2 and TRBJ1-3; D is unresolved. Per germline, CDR1 SGHTA and CDR2 FQGNSA. V was pared by 2 bases and J by 5 bases, with 4 bases between. The CDR3 totals 12 residues. CDR3 nucleotide sequence: TGTGCCAGCAGCTTAATTCGAAACACCATATATTTT. It specifies CASSLIRNTIYF.

This chain connects TRBV5-4 to TRBJ2-7; tentative D call: TRBD1 (6 bases). Germline values: CDR1 SGHNT, CDR2 YYREEE (reference sequence). The CDR3 extends over 15 amino acids. V lost 3 bases and J lost 3, with 16 bases in between. Here the CDR3 reads CASSSPGEANYEQYF. As DNA, the CDR3 is TGTGCCAGCAGCTCACCAGGGGAAGCAAACTACGAGCAGTACTTC.

This chain links TRBV7-4 with TRBJ1-1; TRBD1 might be the D (5 bases). The CDR3 totals 14 residues. Trimming cost V 2 bases and J 9 bases, with 16 bases left between them. CDR1 and CDR2 from the germline V gene are SGHVT and SQSDAQ. The CDR3 here is CASSLLGEAHQAFF. Here the CDR3 DNA reads TGTGCCAGCAGCTTATTGGGGGAGGCGCATCAAGCTTTCTTT.

V usage is TRBV2 and J usage is TRBJ2-7; 10 bases are a match to TRBD2. The CDR3 consists of 15 residues. CDR1 and CDR2 (germline): SNHLY, FYNNEI. J was trimmed by 3 bases and V by 6 bases; bases with no gene match: 8. DNA for the CDR3: TGTGCCAGCAGCCCGGGAGGGACTAGCGACTACGAGCAGTACTTC. Residues: CASSPGGTSDYEQYF.

Ten or more counts support this clonotype. V and J are TRBV2 and TRBJ1-1; no firm D call. CDR1 and CDR2 from the germline V gene are SNHLY and FYNNEI. V dropped 4 bases and J dropped 5 bases, with 5 bases sitting between them. The CDR3 runs to 11 residues. CDR3: CASSARTEAFF. DNA for the CDR3: TGTGCCAGCAGTGCTCGGACTGAAGCTTTCTTT.

The chain links TRBV6-5 to TRBJ1-2; a possible D gene is TRBD1 (5 bases). The V and J ends lost 6 bases and 4 bases respectively, with 18 bases between them. The germline CDR1 and CDR2 sequences are MNHEY and SVGAGI. The CDR3 covers 15 residues. This CDR3 is CASRTLHHGTYGYTF. In DNA, the CDR3 is TGTGCCAGCAGGACCTTACACCACGGGACCTATGGCTACACCTTC.

The V and J genes are TRBV29-1 and TRBJ1-5; D unclear. The V end lost 8 bases, the J end lost 2 bases, and 16 bases lay between the germline ends. Per the germline V gene, CDR1 is SQVTM and CDR2 is ANQGSEA. The CDR3 consists of 14 residues. This CDR3 reads CSLGRGGRNQPQHF. The CDR3 DNA reads as TGCAGCTTAGGCAGAGGAGGACGCAATCAGCCCCAGCATTTT. The full variable domain, completed using reference TRBV29-1 and TRBJ1-5, is SAVISQKPSRDICQRGTSLTIQCQVDSQVTMMFWYRQQPGQSLTLIATANQGSEATYESGFVIDKFPISRPNLTFSTLTVSNMSPEDSSIYLCSLGRGGRNQPQHFGDGTRLSIL.

As concerns this clonotype: Being one base from a much bigger clone, this may be a read error. V gene TRBV20-1 combines with J gene TRBJ1-5; D call uncertain. This CDR3 has 12 residues. Per the germline V gene, CDR1 is DFQATT and CDR2 is SNEGSKA (reference sequence). The CDR3 spells CCGRVSNQPQHF. The CDR3 DNA follows: TGCTGTGGTAGGGTTAGCAATCAGCCCCAGCATTTT.

Worth noting for this clonotype: Sequence at one end of the junction differs from germline and may be a read error. Here the CDR3 reads CASSSLRVTEAFF. The CDR3 nucleotides are TGTGCCAGCAGTTCTCTCAGGGTCACTGAAGCTTTTTTT. V is TRBV2 and J is TRBJ1-1; maybe TRBD1 (5 bases). Germline values: CDR1 SNHLY, CDR2 FYNNEI. The CDR3 is made up of 13 amino acids.

This clonotype was seen more than once but under ten times. The chain links TRBV19 to TRBJ2-7; D is perhaps TRBD2 (6 bases). V lost 9 bases and J 2 bases, leaving 17 bases between the germline ends. This CDR3 contains 14 residues. Per the germline V gene, CDR1 is LNHDA and CDR2 is SQIVND (reference sequence). The CDR3 DNA follows: TGTGCCAGCGGGGGTAGACAGTCAACCTACGAGCAGTACTTC. Translated: CASGGRQSTYEQYF.

The chain links TRBV11-2 to TRBJ2-5; no clear D. The germline V and J ends were trimmed by 5 bases and 4 bases, with 11 bases remaining between them. The CDR3 is 13 amino acids. Germline values: CDR1 SGHAT, CDR2 FQNNGV. The CDR3 DNA sequence: TGTGCCAGCAGCCGAGAAGGTACAGAGACCCAGTACTTC. The encoded protein is CASSREGTETQYF.

This clonotype came up a few times. This chain connects TRBV24-1 to TRBJ2-3, with 8 bases aligning to TRBD1. In germline, CDR1 is KGHDR, CDR2 SFDVKD. The CDR3 contains 15 residues. Losses at the gene ends were 4 bases for V and 7 bases for J; bases not matched to a gene: 9. Here the CDR3 reads CATSDPGTGRNTQYF. The CDR3 nucleotides read TGTGCCACCAGTGACCCCGGGACAGGCCGTAATACGCAGTATTTT.

This clonotype appeared a few times. The genes are TRBV2 and TRBJ2-5; 7 nucleotides line up with TRBD2. In germline, CDR1 is SNHLY, CDR2 FYNNEI. Trimming removed 6 bases from V and 4 bases from J; junction bases left unmatched: 14. The CDR3 spans 16 residues. The DNA of the CDR3 is TGTGCCAGCAGCTCCTCGGGGCTAGCGGTGGGAGAGACCCAGTACTTC. Protein product: CASSSSGLAVGETQYF.